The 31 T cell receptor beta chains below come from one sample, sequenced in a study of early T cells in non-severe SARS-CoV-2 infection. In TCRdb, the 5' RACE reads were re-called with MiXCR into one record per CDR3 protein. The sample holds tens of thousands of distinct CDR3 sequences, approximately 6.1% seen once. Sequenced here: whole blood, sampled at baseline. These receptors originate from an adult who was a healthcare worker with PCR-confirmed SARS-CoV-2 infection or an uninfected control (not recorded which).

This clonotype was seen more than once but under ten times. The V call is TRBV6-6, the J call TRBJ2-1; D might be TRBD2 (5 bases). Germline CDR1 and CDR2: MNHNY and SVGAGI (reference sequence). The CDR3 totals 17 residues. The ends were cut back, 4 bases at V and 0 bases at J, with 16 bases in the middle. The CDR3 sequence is CASSSPSGLSSYNEQFF. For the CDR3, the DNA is TGTGCCAGCAGTTCACCGAGCGGATTAAGCTCCTACAATGAGCAGTTCTTC.

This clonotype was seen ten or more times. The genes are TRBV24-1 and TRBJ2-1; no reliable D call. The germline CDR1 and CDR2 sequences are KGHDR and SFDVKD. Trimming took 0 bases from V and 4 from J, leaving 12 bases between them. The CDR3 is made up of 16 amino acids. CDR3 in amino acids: CATSDLQARKYNEQFF. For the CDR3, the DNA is TGTGCCACCAGTGATTTGCAAGCCAGAAAGTACAATGAGCAGTTCTTC.

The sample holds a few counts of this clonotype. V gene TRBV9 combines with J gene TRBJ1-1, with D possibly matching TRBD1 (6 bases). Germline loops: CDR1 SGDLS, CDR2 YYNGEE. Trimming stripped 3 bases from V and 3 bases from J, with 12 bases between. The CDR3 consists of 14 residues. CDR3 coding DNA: TGTGCCAGCAGCGATGGGGGCAGCGACACTGAAGCTTTCTTT. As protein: CASSDGGSDTEAFF. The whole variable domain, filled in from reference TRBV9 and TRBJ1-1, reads DSGVTQTPKHLITATGQRVTLRCSPRSGDLSVYWYQQSLDQGLQFLIQYYNGEERAKGNILERFSAQQFPDLHSELNLSSLELGDSALYFCASSDGGSDTEAFFGQGTRLTVV.

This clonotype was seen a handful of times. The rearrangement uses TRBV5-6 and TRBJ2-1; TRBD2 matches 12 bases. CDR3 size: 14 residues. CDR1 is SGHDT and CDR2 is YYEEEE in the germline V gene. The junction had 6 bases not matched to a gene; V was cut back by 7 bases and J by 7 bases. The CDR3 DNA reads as TGTGCCAGCCGAACTAGCGGGGGGCAGAATGAGCAGTTCTTC. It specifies CASRTSGGQNEQFF.

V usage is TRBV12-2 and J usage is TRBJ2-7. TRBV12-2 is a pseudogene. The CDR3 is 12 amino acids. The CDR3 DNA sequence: TGTGCAAGTCGCTTACGTCTTCGCGAGCAGTACTTC. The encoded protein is CASRLRLREQYF.

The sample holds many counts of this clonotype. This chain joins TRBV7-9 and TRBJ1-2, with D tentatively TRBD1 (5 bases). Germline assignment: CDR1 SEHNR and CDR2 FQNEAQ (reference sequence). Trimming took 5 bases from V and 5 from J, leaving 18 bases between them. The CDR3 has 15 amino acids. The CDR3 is CASSPSRDSAYGYTF. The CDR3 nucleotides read TGTGCCAGCAGCCCCTCAAGAGACAGCGCTTATGGCTACACCTTC.

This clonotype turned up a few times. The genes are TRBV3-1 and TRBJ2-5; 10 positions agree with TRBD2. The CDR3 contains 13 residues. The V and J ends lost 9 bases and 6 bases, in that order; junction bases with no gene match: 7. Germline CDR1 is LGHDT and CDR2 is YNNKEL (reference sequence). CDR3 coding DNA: TGTGCCAGTACAGCGGGGGGGCCCCAGACCCAGTACTTC. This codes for CASTAGGPQTQYF.

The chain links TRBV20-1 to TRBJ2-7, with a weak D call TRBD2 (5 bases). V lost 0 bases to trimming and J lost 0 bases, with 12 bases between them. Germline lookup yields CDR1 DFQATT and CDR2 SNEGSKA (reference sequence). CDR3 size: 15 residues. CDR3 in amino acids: CSARDWSGNSYEQYF. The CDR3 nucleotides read TGCAGTGCTAGAGATTGGTCGGGGAACTCCTACGAGCAGTACTTC.

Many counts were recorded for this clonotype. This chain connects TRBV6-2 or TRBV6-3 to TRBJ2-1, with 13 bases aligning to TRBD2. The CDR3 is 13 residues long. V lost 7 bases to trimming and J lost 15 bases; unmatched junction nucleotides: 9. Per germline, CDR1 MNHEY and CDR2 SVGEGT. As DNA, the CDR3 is TGTGCCAGCACCCCAGGACTAGCGGGAGATCGGTTCTTC. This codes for CASTPGLAGDRFF.

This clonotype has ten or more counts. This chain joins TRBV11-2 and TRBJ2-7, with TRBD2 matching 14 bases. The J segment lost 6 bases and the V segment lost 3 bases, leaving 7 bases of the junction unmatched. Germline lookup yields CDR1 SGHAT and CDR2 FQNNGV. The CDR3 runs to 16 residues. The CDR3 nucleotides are TGTGCCAGCAGCTTCCCCCCCGGGACTAGCGGGAGCGAGCAGTACTTC. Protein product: CASSFPPGTSGSEQYF.

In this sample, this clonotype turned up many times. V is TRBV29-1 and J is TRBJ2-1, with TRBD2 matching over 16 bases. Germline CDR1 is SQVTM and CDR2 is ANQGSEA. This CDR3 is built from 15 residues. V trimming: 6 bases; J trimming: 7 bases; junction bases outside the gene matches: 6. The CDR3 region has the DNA TGCAGCGTCACCGGGACTAGCGGGAGGGGGAATGAGCAGTTCTTC. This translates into CSVTGTSGRGNEQFF.

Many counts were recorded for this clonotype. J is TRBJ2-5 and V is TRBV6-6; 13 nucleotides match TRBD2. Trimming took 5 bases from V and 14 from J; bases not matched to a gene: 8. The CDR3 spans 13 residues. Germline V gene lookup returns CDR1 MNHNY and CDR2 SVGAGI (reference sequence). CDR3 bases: TGTGCCAGCAGTGTCGGACTAGCGGGGGTGATATACTTC. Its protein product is CASSVGLAGVIYF.

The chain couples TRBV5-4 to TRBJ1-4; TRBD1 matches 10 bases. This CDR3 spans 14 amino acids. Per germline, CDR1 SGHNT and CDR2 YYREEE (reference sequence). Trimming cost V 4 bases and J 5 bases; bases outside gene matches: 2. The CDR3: CASSQGQGNEKLFF. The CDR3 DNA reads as TGTGCCAGCAGCCAGGGACAGGGGAATGAAAAACTGTTTTTT. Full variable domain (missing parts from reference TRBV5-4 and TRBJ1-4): ETGVTQSPTHLIKTRGQQVTLRCSSQSGHNTVSWYQQALGQGPQFIFQYYREEENGRGNFPPRFSGLQFPNYSSELNVNALELDDSALYLCASSQGQGNEKLFFGSGTQLSVL.

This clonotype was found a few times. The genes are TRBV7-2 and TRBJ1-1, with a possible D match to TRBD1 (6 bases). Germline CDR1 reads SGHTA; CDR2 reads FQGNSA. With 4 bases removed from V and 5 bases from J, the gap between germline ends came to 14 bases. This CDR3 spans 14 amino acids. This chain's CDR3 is CASSSFRGGTEAFF. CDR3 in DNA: TGTGCCAGCAGCTCATTTAGAGGGGGAACTGAAGCTTTCTTT.

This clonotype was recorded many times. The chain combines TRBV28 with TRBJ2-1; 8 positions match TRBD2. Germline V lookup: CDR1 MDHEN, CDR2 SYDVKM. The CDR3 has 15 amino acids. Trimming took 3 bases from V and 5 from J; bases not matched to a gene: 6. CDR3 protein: CASSFVLAVDNEQFF. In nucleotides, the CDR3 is TGTGCCAGCAGTTTTGTACTAGCGGTGGACAATGAGCAGTTCTTC. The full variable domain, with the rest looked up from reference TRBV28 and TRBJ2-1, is DVKVTQSSRYLVKRTGEKVFLECVQDMDHENMFWYRQDPGLGLRLIYFSYDVKMKEKGDIPEGYSVSREKKERFSLILESASTNQTSMYLCASSFVLAVDNEQFFGPGTRLTVL.

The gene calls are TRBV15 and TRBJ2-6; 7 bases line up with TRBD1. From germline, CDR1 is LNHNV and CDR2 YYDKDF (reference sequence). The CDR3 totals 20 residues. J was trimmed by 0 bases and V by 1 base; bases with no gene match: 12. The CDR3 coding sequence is TGTGCCACCAGCAGAGGCTACGAAAAGGGGGCAAACTCTGGGGCCAACGTCCTGACTTTC. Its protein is CATSRGYEKGANSGANVLTF. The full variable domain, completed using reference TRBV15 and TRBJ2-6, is DAMVIQNPRYQVTQFGKPVTLSCSQTLNHNVMYWYQQKSSQAPKLLFHYYDKDFNNEADTPDNFQSRRPNTSFCFLDIRSPGLGDTAMYLCATSRGYEKGANSGANVLTFGAGSRLTVL.

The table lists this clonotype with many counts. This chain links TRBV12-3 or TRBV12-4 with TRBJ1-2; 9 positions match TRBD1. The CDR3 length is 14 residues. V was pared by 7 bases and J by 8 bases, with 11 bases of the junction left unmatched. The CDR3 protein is CASTTGQGSRGYTF. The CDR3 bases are TGTGCCAGCACTACAGGACAGGGGAGTAGGGGCTACACCTTC.

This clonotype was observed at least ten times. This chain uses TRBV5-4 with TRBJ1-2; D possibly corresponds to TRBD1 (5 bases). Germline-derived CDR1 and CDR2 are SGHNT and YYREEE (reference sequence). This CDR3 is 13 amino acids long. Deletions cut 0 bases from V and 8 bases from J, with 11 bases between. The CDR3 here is CASSLVVTGGYTF. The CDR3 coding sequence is TGTGCCAGCAGCTTGGTAGTTACAGGCGGCTACACCTTC.

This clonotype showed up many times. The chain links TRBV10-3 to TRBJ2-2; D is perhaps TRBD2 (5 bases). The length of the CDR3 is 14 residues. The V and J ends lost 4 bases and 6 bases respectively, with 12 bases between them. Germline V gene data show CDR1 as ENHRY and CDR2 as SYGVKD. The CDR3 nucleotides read TGTGCCATCAGTGTCAAGGGAGCGGCCGGGGAGCTGTTTTTT. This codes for CAISVKGAAGELFF.

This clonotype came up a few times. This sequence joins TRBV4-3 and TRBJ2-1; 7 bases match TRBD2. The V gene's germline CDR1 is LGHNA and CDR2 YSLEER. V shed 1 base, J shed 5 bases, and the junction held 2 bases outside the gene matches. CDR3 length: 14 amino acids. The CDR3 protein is CASSQASGDNEQFF. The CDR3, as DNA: TGCGCCAGCAGCCAAGCTAGCGGTGACAATGAGCAGTTCTTC.

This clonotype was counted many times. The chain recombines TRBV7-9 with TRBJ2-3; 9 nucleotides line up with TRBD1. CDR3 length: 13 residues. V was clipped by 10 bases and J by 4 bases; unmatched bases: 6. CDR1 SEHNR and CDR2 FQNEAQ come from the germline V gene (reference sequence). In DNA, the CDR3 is TGTGCCACAACAGGGGGCATTCCAGATACGCAGTATTTT. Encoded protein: CATTGGIPDTQYF.

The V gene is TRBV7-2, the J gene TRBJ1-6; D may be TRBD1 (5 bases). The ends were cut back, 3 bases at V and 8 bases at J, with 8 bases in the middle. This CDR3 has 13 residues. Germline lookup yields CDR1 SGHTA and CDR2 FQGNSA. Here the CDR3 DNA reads TGTGCCAGCAGCTTTGGGGGATATTCACCCCTCCACTTT. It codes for CASSFGGYSPLHF.

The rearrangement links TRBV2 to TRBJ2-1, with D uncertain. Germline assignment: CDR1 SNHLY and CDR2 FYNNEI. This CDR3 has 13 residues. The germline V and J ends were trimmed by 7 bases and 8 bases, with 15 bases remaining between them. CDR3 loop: CASTLNEGHEQFF. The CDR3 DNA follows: TGTGCCAGCACCCTGAATGAAGGCCATGAGCAGTTCTTC. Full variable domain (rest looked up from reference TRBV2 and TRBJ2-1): EPEVTQTPSHQVTQMGQEVILRCVPISNHLYFYWYRQILGQKVEFLVSFYNNEISEKSEIFDDQFSVERPDGSNFTLKIRSTKLEDSAMYFCASTLNEGHEQFFGPGTRLTVL.

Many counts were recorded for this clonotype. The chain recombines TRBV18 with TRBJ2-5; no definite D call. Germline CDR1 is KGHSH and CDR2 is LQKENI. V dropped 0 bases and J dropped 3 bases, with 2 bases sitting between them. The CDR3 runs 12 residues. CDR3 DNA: TGTGCCAGCTCACCACCGAAAGAGACCCAGTACTTC. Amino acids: CASSPPKETQYF.

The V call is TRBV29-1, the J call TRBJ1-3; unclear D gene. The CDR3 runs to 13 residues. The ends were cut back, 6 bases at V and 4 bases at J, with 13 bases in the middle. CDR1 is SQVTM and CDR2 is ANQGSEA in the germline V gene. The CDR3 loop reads CSVTVLSGNTIYF. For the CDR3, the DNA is TGCAGCGTCACGGTATTATCCGGAAACACCATATATTTT.

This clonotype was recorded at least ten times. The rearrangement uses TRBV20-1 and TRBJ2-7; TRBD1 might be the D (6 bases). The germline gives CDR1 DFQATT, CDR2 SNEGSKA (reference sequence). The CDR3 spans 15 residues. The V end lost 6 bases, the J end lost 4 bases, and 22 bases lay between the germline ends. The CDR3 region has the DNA TGCAGTGCCTCTGATGATGCAGGGGCGATTTACGAGCAGTACTTC. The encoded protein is CSASDDAGAIYEQYF.

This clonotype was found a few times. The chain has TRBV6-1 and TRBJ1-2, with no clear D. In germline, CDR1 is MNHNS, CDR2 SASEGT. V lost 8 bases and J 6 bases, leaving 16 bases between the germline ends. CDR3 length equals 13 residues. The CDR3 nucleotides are TGTGCCAGCCTGCACAAAAATGGAAATGGCTACACCTTC. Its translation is CASLHKNGNGYTF.

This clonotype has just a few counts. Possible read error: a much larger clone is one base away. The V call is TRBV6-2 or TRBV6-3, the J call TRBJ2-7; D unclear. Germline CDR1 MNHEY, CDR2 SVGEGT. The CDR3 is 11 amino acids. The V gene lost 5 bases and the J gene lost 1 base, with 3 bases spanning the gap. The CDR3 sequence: CASSESYEQYF. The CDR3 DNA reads TGTGCCAGCAGTGAGTCCTACGAGCAGTACTTC.

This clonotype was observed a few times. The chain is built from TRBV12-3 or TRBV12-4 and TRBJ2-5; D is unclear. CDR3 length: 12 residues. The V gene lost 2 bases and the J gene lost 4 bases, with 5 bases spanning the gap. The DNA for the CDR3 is TGTGCCAGCAGTTTAAGGCGAGAGACCCAGTACTTC. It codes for CASSLRRETQYF.

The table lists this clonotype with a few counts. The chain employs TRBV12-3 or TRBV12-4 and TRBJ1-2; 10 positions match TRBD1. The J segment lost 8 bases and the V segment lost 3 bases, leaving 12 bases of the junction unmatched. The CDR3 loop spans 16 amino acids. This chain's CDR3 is CASSFGTGDNLGGYTF. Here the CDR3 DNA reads TGTGCCAGCAGTTTCGGGACAGGGGATAATTTGGGCGGCTACACCTTC.

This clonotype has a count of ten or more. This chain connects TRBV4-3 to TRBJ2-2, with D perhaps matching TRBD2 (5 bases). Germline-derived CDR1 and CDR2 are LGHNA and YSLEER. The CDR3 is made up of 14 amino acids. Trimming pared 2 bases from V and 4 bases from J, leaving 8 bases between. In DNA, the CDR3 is TGCGCCAGCAGCCAACTAGCAGGCACCGGGGAGCTGTTTTTT. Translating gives CASSQLAGTGELFF.